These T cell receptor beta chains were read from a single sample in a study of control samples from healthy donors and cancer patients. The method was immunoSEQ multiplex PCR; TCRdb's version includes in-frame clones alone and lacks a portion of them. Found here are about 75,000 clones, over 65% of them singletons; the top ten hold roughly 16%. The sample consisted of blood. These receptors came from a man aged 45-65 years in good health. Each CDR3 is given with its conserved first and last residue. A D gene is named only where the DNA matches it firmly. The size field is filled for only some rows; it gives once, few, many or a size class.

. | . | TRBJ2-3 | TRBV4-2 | CASSQVGHTDTQYF | TGTGCCAGCAGCCAAGTGGGCCACACAGATACGCAGTATTTT
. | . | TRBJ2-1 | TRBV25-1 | CASSDVSRRYNEQFF | TGTGCCAGCAGTGATGTGAGTCGACGCTACAATGAGCAGTTCTTC
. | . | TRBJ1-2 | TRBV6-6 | CASSRGVLGGEDGYTF | TGTGCCAGCAGCCGCGGAGTTCTGGGGGGTGAGGATGGCTACACCTTC
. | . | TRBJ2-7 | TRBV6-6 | CASKGEGYEQYF | TGTGCCAGCAAAGGAGAGGGCTACGAGCAGTACTTC
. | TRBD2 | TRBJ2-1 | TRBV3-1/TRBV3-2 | CASSGTSGRAKEQFF | TGTGCCAGCAGCGGTACTAGCGGGAGGGCCAAAGAGCAGTTCTTC
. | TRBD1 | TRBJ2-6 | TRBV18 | CASSPLLGQGASGTNVLTF | TGTGCCAGCTCACCACTTTTAGGACAGGGGGCCTCTGGGACCAACGTCCTGACTTTC
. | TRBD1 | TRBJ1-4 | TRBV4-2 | CASSESGGIDEKLFF | TGTGCCAGCAGCGAGTCAGGGGGCATTGATGAAAAACTGTTTTTT
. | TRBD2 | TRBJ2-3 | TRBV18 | CASSPVAGGPADTQYF | TGTGCCAGCTCACCAGTGGCGGGAGGGCCGGCAGATACGCAGTATTTT
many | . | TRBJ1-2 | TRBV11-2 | CASSLPAVDDYGYTF | TGTGCCAGCAGCTTACCGGCAGTTGATGACTATGGCTACACCTTC
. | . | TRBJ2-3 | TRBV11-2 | CASSLESGFTDTQYF | TGTGCCAGCAGCTTAGAAAGCGGTTTCACAGATACGCAGTATTTT
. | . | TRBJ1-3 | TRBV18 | CASSPLKWGAGNTIYF | TGTGCCAGCTCACCACTCAAATGGGGAGCAGGAAACACCATATATTTT
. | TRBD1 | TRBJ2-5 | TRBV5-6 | CASNRDRAGYF | TGTGCCAGCAATCGAGACAGGGCCGGGTACTTC
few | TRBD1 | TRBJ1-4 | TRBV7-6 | CASSPGQGRNEKLFF | TGTGCCAGCAGCCCGGGACAGGGGAGGAATGAAAAACTGTTTTTT
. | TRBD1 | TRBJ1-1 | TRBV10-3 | CAIGETGDTEAFF | TGTGCCATAGGTGAAACAGGGGACACTGAAGCTTTCTTT
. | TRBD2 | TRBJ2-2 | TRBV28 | CASLHRLAGGDGELFF | TGTGCCAGCCTTCATCGATTAGCGGGAGGAGACGGGGAGCTGTTTTTT
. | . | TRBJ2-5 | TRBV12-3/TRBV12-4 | CASSWGLQETQYF | TGTGCCAGCAGTTGGGGACTCCAAGAGACCCAGTACTTC
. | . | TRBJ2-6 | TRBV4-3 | CASSQSDSRSGANVLTF | TGCGCCAGCAGCCAATCGGACAGCCGCTCTGGGGCCAACGTCCTGACTTTC
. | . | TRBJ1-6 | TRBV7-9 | CASSLETRVSPLHF | TGTGCCAGCAGCTTAGAAACCCGGGTTTCACCCCTCCACTTT
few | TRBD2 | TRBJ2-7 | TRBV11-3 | CASSSPGLAGDEQYF | TGTGCCAGCAGCTCGCCGGGACTAGCGGGAGATGAGCAGTACTTC
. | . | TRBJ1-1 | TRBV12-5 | CASGLFDTEAFF | TGTGCTAGTGGTTTGTTCGACACTGAAGCTTTCTTT
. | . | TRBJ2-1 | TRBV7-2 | CASSFFNRVNEQFF | TGTGCCAGCAGCTTCTTTAACCGGGTCAATGAGCAGTTCTTC
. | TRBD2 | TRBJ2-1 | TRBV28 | CASSPSSGPYNEQFF | TGTGCCAGCAGTCCATCTAGCGGCCCTTACAATGAGCAGTTCTTC
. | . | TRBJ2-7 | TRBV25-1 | CANSESGPPEDEQYF | TGTGCCAACAGTGAATCAGGGCCTCCTGAGGACGAGCAGTACTTC
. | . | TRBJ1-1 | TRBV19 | CASSTVGGATEAFF | TGTGCCAGTAGTACGGTGGGGGGGGCCACTGAAGCTTTCTTT
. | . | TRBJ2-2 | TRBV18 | CASSQGANTGELFF | TGTGCCAGCTCGCAGGGCGCGAACACCGGGGAGCTGTTTTTT
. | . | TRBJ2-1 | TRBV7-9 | CASSHTGYNEQFF | TGTGCCAGCAGCCACACAGGGTACAATGAGCAGTTCTTC
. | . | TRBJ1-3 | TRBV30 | CAWSNGNPGNTIYF | TGTGCCTGGAGTAATGGGAACCCTGGAAACACCATATATTTT
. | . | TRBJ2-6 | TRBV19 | CASSMGPPRTSGANVLTF | TGTGCCAGTAGTATGGGACCCCCTCGGACGTCTGGGGCCAACGTCCTGACTTTC
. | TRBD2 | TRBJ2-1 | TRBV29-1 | CSAGAGVPTTLNEQFF | TGCAGCGCTGGAGCGGGAGTTCCGACTACACTGAATGAGCAGTTCTTC
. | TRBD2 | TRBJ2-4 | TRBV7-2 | CASSPPAGIKNIQYF | TGTGCCAGCAGCCCGCCAGCGGGAATCAAAAACATTCAGTACTTC
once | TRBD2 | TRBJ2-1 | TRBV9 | CASSESSGLYNEQFF | TGTGCCAGCAGCGAGAGTAGCGGGTTATACAATGAGCAGTTCTTC
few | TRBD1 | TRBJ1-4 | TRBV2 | CASNLDRRNEKLFF | TGTGCCAGCAACCTGGACAGGAGGAATGAAAAACTGTTTTTT
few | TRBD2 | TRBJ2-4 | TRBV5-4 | CASSRLAGSKNIQYF | TGTGCCAGCAGCCGACTAGCGGGAAGCAAAAACATTCAGTACTTC
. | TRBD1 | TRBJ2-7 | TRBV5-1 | CASSYRQGVIDEQYF | TGCGCCAGCAGCTACCGACAGGGGGTCATCGACGAGCAGTACTTC
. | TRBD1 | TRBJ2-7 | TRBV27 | CASSGTGGEEQYF | TGTGCCAGCAGTGGGACAGGGGGAGAGGAGCAGTACTTC
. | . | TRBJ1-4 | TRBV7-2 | CASSLRASPNEKLFF | TGTGCCAGCAGCTTGCGGGCCAGTCCTAATGAAAAACTGTTTTTT
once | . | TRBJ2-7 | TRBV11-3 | CASSLGGDLAYEQYF | TGTGCCAGCAGCTTAGGCGGGGACTTAGCCTACGAGCAGTACTTC
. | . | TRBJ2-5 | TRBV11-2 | CASSLVGQPEETQYF | TGTGCCAGCAGCTTAGTAGGCCAGCCCGAAGAGACCCAGTACTTC
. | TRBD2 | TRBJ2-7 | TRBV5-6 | CASSFALTSGSYEQYF | TGTGCCAGCAGCTTTGCATTGACTAGCGGGAGTTACGAGCAGTACTTC
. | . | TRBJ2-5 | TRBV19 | CASSVWDGYQETQYF | TGTGCCAGTAGTGTATGGGACGGCTATCAAGAGACCCAGTACTTC
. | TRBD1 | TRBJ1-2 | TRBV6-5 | CASRFDRGPSYGYTF | TGTGCCAGCAGATTCGACAGGGGGCCGAGCTATGGCTACACCTTC
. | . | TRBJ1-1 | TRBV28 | CASSPAGSNTEAFF | TGTGCCAGCAGTCCCGCCGGTTCTAACACTGAAGCTTTCTTT
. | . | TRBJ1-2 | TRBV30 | CAWSVLATRRNYGYTF | TGTGCCTGGAGTGTTCTGGCCACCCGACGGAACTATGGCTACACCTTC
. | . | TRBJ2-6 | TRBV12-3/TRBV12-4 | CASRPPGANVLTF | TGTGCCAGCAGACCACCCGGGGCCAACGTCCTGACTTTC
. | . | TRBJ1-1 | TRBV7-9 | CASSSSGHLNTEAFF | TGTGCCAGCAGCTCATCGGGACACCTGAACACTGAAGCTTTCTTT
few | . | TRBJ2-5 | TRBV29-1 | CSVGIGGGTQYF | TGCAGCGTTGGGATAGGGGGTGGGACCCAGTACTTC
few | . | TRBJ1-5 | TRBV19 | CASSWTEDQPQHF | TGTGCCAGTAGCTGGACAGAAGATCAGCCCCAGCATTTT
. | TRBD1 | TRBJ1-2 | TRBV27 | CASSLYMGQGGGYTF | TGTGCCAGCAGTTTATATATGGGACAGGGCGGTGGCTACACCTTC
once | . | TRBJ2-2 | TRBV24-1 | CATRRSGAAGELFF | TGTGCCACCAGGAGAAGCGGAGCGGCCGGGGAGCTGTTTTTT
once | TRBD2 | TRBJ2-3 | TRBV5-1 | CASSLRTSGSSDTQYF | TGCGCCAGCAGCTTGAGGACTAGCGGGAGTAGTGATACGCAGTATTTT